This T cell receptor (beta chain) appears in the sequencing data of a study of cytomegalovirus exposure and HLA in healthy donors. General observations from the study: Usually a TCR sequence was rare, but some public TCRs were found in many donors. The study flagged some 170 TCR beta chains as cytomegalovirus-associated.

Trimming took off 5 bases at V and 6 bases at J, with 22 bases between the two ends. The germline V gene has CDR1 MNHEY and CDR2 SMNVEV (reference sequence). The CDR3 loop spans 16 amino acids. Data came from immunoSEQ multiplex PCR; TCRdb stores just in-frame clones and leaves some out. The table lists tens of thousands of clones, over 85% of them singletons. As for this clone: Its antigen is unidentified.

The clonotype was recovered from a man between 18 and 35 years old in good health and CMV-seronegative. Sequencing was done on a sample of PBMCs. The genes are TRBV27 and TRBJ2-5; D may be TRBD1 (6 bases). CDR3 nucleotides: TGTGCCAGCAGTCGACGTGGGGGCCCCAAGATCAAGACCCAGTACTTC. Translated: CASSRRGGPKIKTQYF.